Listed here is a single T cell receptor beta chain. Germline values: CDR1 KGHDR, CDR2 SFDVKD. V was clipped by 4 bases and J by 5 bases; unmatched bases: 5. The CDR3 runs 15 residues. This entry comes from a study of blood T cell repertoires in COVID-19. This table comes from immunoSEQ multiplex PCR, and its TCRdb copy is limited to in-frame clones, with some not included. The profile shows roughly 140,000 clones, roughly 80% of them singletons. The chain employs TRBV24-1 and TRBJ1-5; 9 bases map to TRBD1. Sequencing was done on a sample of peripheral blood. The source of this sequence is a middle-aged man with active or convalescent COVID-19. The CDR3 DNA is TGTGCCACCAGTGAAAATACAGGGGGCTATCAGCCCCAGCATTTT. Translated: CATSENTGGYQPQHF.